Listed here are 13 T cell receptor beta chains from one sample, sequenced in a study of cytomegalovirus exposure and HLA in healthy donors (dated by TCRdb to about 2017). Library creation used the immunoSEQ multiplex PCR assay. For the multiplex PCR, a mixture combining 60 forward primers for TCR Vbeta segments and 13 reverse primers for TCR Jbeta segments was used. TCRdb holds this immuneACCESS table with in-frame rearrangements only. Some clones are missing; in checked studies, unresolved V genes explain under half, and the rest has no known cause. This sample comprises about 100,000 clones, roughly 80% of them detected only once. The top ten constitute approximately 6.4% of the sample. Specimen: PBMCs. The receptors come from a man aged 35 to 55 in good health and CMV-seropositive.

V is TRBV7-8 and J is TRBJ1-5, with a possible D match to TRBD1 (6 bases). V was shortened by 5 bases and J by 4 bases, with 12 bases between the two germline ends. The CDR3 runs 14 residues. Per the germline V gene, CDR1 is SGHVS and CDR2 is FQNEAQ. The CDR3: CASSPGRGNQPQHF. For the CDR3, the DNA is TGTGCCAGCAGCCCCGGAAGGGGGAATCAGCCCCAGCATTTT.

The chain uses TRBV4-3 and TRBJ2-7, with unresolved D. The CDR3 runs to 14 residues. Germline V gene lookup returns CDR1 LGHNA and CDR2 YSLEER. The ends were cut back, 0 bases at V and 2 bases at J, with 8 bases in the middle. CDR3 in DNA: TGCGCCAGCAGCCAAGATGACCGGGCCTACGAGCAGTACTTC. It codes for CASSQDDRAYEQYF.

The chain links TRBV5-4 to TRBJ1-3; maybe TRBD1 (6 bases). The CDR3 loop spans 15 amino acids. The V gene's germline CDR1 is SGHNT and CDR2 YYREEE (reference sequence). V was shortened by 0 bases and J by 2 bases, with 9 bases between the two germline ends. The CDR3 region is CASSLAGQAGNTIYF. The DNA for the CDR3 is TGTGCCAGCAGCTTGGCGGGACAAGCTGGAAACACCATATATTTT.

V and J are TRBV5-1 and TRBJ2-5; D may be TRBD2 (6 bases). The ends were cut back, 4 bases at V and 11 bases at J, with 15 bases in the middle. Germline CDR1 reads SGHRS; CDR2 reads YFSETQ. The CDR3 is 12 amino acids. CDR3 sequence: CASSLPGVGQYF. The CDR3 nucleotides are TGCGCCAGCAGCCTCCCGGGAGTGGGGCAGTACTTC.

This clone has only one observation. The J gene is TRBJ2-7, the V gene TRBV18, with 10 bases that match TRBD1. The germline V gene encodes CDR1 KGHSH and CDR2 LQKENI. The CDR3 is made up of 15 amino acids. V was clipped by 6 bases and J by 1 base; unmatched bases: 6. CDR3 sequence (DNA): TGTGCCAGCTCGCTATCGGGACAGGGGTCCTACGAGCAGTACTTC. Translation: CASSLSGQGSYEQYF. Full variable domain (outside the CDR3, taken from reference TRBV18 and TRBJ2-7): NAGVMQNPRHLVRRRGQEARLRCSPMKGHSHVYWYRQLPEEGLKFMVYLQKENIIDESGMPKERFSAEFPKEGPSILRIQQVVRGDSAAYFCASSLSGQGSYEQYFGPGTRLTVT.

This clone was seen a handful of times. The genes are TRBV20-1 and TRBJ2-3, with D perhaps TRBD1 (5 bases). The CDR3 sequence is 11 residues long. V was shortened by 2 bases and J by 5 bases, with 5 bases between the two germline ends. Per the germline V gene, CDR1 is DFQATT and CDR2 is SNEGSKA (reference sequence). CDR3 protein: CSARQGDTQYF. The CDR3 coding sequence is TGCAGTGCTAGACAGGGAGATACGCAGTATTTT.

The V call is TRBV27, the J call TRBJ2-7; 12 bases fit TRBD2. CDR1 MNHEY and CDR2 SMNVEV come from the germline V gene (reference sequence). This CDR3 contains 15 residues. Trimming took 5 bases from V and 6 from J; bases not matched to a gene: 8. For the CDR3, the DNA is TGTGCCAGCAGTGAAACTAGCGGGGGGCTAGGCGAGCAGTACTTC. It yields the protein CASSETSGGLGEQYF.

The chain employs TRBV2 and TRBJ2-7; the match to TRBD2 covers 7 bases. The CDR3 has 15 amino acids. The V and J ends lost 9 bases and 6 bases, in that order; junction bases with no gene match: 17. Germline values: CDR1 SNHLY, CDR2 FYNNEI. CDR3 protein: CARTPVEGAGREQYF. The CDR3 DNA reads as TGTGCCAGGACCCCCGTGGAGGGAGCGGGGCGCGAGCAGTACTTC.

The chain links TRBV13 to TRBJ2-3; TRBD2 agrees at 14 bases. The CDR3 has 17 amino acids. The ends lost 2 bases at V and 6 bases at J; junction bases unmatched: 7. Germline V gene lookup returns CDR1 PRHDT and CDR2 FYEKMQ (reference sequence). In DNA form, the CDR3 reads TGTGCCAGCAGCTTACCCTTGGGACTAGCGGGAGCGGATACGCAGTATTTT. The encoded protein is CASSLPLGLAGADTQYF.

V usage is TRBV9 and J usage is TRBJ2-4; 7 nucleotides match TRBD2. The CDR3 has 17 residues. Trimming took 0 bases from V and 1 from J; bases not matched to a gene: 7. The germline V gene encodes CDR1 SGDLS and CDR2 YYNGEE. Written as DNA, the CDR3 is TGTGCCAGCAGCGTAGGTGGGGACTATCGGGCCAAAAACATTCAGTACTTC. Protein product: CASSVGGDYRAKNIQYF.

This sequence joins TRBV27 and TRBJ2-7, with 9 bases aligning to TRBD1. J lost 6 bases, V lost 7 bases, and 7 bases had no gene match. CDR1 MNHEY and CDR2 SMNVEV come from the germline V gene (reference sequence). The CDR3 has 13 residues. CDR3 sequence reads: CASKPGQGREQYF. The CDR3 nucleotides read TGTGCCAGCAAACCGGGACAGGGCCGCGAGCAGTACTTC.

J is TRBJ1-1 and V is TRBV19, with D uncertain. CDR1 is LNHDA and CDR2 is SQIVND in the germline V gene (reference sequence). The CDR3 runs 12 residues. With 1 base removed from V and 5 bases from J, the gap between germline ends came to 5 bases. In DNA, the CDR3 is TGTGCCAGTAGTATAGCCAGGACTGAAGCTTTCTTT. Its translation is CASSIARTEAFF.

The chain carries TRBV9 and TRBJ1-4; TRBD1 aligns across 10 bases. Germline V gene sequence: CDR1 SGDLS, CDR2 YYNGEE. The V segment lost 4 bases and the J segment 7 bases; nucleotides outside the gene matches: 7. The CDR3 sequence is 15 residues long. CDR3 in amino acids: CASSTRQGAGEKLFF. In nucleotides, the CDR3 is TGTGCCAGCAGCACCAGACAGGGGGCTGGTGAAAAACTGTTTTTT.